One sample yielded the 21 T cell receptor beta chains listed below, sequenced in a study of cytomegalovirus exposure and HLA in healthy donors. PCR employed 60 Vbeta and 13 Jbeta primers. The method was immunoSEQ multiplex PCR; TCRdb's version includes in-frame clones alone and lacks a portion of them. In all, the sample yields some 50,000 clones. The sample comprised PBMCs. The receptors stem from a woman between 40 and 55 years old in good health and CMV-seronegative.

V is TRBV30 and J is TRBJ2-1, with no clear D. Per the germline V gene, CDR1 is GTSNPN and CDR2 is SVGIG (reference sequence). V was cut by 2 bases and J by 15 bases, with 17 bases left in between. The CDR3 extends over 12 amino acids. The CDR3 region is CAWSYLVQNVFF. For the CDR3, the DNA is TGTGCCTGGAGTTACCTAGTACAAAATGTGTTCTTC.

The chain combines TRBV28 with TRBJ1-4; 7 nucleotides agree with TRBD1. The CDR3 runs 14 residues. The V segment lost 4 bases and the J segment 5 bases; nucleotides outside the gene matches: 4. Germline values: CDR1 MDHEN, CDR2 SYDVKM. The CDR3 nucleotides are TGTGCCAGCAGTTCAGGGGGAAACAATGAAAAACTGTTTTTT. Encoded protein: CASSSGGNNEKLFF.

This sequence joins TRBV4-2 and TRBJ1-1; maybe TRBD1 (5 bases). The CDR3 has 14 amino acids. Trimming pared 3 bases from V and 6 bases from J, leaving 14 bases between. The germline V gene has CDR1 LGHNA and CDR2 YNFKEQ. The DNA of the CDR3 is TGTGCCAGCAGCCAGAACGGGGGACCCTCTGAAGCTTTCTTT. This sequence encodes CASSQNGGPSEAFF.

The rearrangement uses TRBV5-4 and TRBJ2-5, with TRBD2 matching 8 bases. V gave up 5 bases and J gave up 3 bases; unmatched junction bases: 9. The CDR3 runs 15 residues. Germline assignment: CDR1 SGHNT and CDR2 YYREEE (reference sequence). CDR3 loop: CASSPDGTREETQYF. CDR3 sequence (DNA): TGTGCCAGCAGTCCAGACGGGACTAGGGAAGAGACCCAGTACTTC.

The CDR3 DNA reads as TGTGCCACCAGCAGAGATGGCTCTAACTATGGCTACACCTTC. Residues: CATSRDGSNYGYTF. The rearrangement links TRBV15 to TRBJ1-2; D ambiguous. Germline loops: CDR1 LNHNV, CDR2 YYDKDF (reference sequence). CDR3 length: 14 amino acids. Deletions cut 0 bases from V and 0 bases from J, with 5 bases between.

V usage is TRBV11-2 and J usage is TRBJ2-7, with 11 bases identical to TRBD2. J lost 2 bases, V lost 4 bases, and 7 bases had no gene match. The CDR3 is made up of 16 amino acids. Germline V gene lookup returns CDR1 SGHAT and CDR2 FQNNGV. CDR3 residues: CASSSSGTSGPYEQYF. CDR3 DNA sequence: TGTGCCAGCAGCTCGAGCGGGACTAGCGGTCCCTACGAGCAGTACTTC.

The V and J genes are TRBV30 and TRBJ2-6; 11 bases align to TRBD1. In germline, CDR1 is GTSNPN, CDR2 SVGIG (reference sequence). V shed 5 bases, J shed 0 bases, and the junction held 0 bases outside the gene matches. The CDR3 spans 15 residues. The CDR3 region is CAWGQGASGANVLTF. For the CDR3, the DNA is TGTGCCTGGGGACAGGGGGCCTCTGGGGCCAACGTCCTGACTTTC.

The V and J genes are TRBV5-1 and TRBJ2-3, with TRBD2 identical over 10 bases. The germline V gene encodes CDR1 SGHRS and CDR2 YFSETQ. With 0 bases clipped from V and 3 bases from J, the junction kept 7 bases outside the gene matches. CDR3 length equals 17 residues. The CDR3 region is CASSLAPLAGTTDTQYF. The CDR3 DNA sequence: TGCGCCAGCAGCTTGGCCCCACTAGCGGGGACAACAGATACGCAGTATTTT. Together with reference TRBV5-1 and TRBJ2-3, the CDR3 gives the full variable domain: KAGVTQTPRYLIKTRGQQVTLSCSPISGHRSVSWYQQTPGQGLQFLFEYFSETQRNKGNFPGRFSGRQFSNSRSEMNVSTLELGDSALYLCASSLAPLAGTTDTQYFGPGTRLTVL.

The chain uses TRBV25-1 and TRBJ2-3, with D possibly being TRBD2 (5 bases). The CDR3 is made up of 14 amino acids. Deletions cut 7 bases from V and 3 bases from J, with 14 bases between. Germline V gene lookup returns CDR1 MGHDK and CDR2 SYGVNS. CDR3 region: CASKPEGLTDTQYF. For the CDR3, the DNA is TGTGCCAGCAAGCCCGAGGGCCTGACAGATACGCAGTATTTT.

V usage is TRBV19 and J usage is TRBJ1-5, with D perhaps matching TRBD1 (6 bases). V gave up 4 bases and J gave up 4 bases, with 14 bases separating them. Germline assignment: CDR1 LNHDA and CDR2 SQIVND (reference sequence). This CDR3 region has 15 residues. CDR3: CASSTPGDWNQPQHF. Written as DNA, the CDR3 is TGTGCCAGTAGTACCCCAGGGGATTGGAATCAGCCCCAGCATTTT. Using reference TRBV19 and TRBJ1-5 for the parts outside the CDR3, the full variable domain is DGGITQSPKYLFRKEGQNVTLSCEQNLNHDAMYWYRQDPGQGLRLIYYSQIVNDFQKGDIAEGYSVSREKKESFPLTVTSAQKNPTAFYLCASSTPGDWNQPQHFGDGTRLSIL.

J is TRBJ2-3 and V is TRBV27, with a weak D call TRBD2 (5 bases). With 4 bases removed from V and 0 bases from J, the gap between germline ends came to 11 bases. Germline V CDR1 and CDR2: MNHEY, SMNVEV (reference sequence). The CDR3 has 15 residues. CDR3 in DNA: TGTGCCAGCAGTTCCTTCGCGGGTAGCACAGATACGCAGTATTTT. Its translation is CASSSFAGSTDTQYF.

The rearrangement links TRBV29-1 to TRBJ2-5; D ambiguous. This CDR3 region has 14 residues. Germline-derived CDR1 and CDR2 are SQVTM and ANQGSEA. The V end lost 6 bases, the J end lost 3 bases, and 17 bases lay between the germline ends. CDR3 sequence: CSVHSGAVKETQYF. CDR3 sequence (DNA): TGCAGCGTCCACTCGGGTGCGGTGAAAGAGACCCAGTACTTC.

The chain is built from TRBV7-9 and TRBJ2-2; no firm D call. Trimming removed 4 bases at V and 3 bases at J, with 9 bases between. Germline CDR1 is SEHNR and CDR2 is FQNEAQ (reference sequence). CDR3 length: 14 residues. The CDR3 sequence is CASSSQSHTGELFF. The CDR3 nucleotides read TGTGCCAGCAGCTCCCAGTCGCACACCGGGGAGCTGTTTTTT.

The J gene is TRBJ1-2, the V gene TRBV15; D is ambiguous. V was shortened by 5 bases and J by 4 bases, with 17 bases between the two germline ends. Per the germline V gene, CDR1 is LNHNV and CDR2 is YYDKDF (reference sequence). The CDR3 is made up of 15 amino acids. The CDR3 DNA is TGTGCCACCAGCGAAATCCGCGGGGAGGGCTATGGCTACACCTTC. This gives the protein CATSEIRGEGYGYTF.

This sequence joins TRBV30 and TRBJ2-1; D is uncertain. The CDR3 spans 13 residues. Deletions cut 8 bases from V and 0 bases from J, with 11 bases between. Per germline, CDR1 GTSNPN and CDR2 SVGIG (reference sequence). DNA of the CDR3: TGTGCCCTACGATATAGCTCCTACAATGAGCAGTTCTTC. Protein: CALRYSSYNEQFF.

The chain has TRBV7-2 and TRBJ1-1; no reliable D call. The CDR3 runs to 14 residues. Germline CDR1 and CDR2: SGHTA and FQGNSA. Deletions cut 2 bases from V and 4 bases from J, with 11 bases between. The CDR3 coding sequence is TGTGCCAGCAGCTTATGGCGAACGGGCACTGAAGCTTTCTTT. This translates into CASSLWRTGTEAFF.

The rearrangement links TRBV15 to TRBJ2-1, with D possibly TRBD2 on 5 matching bases. The germline CDR1 and CDR2 sequences are LNHNV and YYDKDF (reference sequence). CDR3 length equals 15 residues. The V gene lost 1 base and the J gene lost 3 bases, with 10 bases spanning the gap. The CDR3 loop is CATSRGLEGYNEQFF. For the CDR3, the DNA is TGTGCCACCAGCAGAGGCCTAGAGGGCTACAATGAGCAGTTCTTC.

The chain employs TRBV5-1 and TRBJ1-4; unclear D gene. The V gene lost 4 bases and the J gene lost 0 bases, with 7 bases spanning the gap. The CDR3 spans 14 residues. Germline V gene lookup returns CDR1 SGHRS and CDR2 YFSETQ. The CDR3 DNA reads as TGCGCCAGCAGCCAGGAAACAACTAATGAAAAACTGTTTTTT. This translates into CASSQETTNEKLFF.

V usage is TRBV28 and J usage is TRBJ1-1; no firm D call. Germline CDR1 MDHEN, CDR2 SYDVKM. The CDR3 runs to 12 residues. V lost 7 bases and J lost 0, with 6 bases in between. CDR3 DNA sequence: TGTGCCAGCAACTATCTGAACACTGAAGCTTTCTTT. Translating it yields CASNYLNTEAFF.

The chain combines TRBV5-1 with TRBJ1-4, with 9 bases identical to TRBD1. Unmatched junction bases numbered 7, after V lost 3 bases and J lost 7 bases. CDR1 and CDR2 from the germline V gene are SGHRS and YFSETQ. The CDR3 is made up of 15 amino acids. The CDR3 spells CASSSTGGGGEKLFF. The CDR3 DNA is TGCGCCAGCAGCTCGACAGGGGGTGGAGGTGAAAAACTGTTTTTT.

CDR3 loop: CASGKLAGSAYEQYF. CDR3 sequence (DNA): TGCGCCAGCGGAAAACTAGCGGGTAGCGCCTACGAGCAGTACTTC. The rearrangement joins TRBV5-1 to TRBJ2-7, with 9 bases aligning to TRBD2. CDR1 is SGHRS and CDR2 is YFSETQ in the germline V gene. This CDR3 is built from 15 residues. The V gene end was trimmed by 7 bases and the J gene end by 2 bases; junction bases not matched to a gene: 10.